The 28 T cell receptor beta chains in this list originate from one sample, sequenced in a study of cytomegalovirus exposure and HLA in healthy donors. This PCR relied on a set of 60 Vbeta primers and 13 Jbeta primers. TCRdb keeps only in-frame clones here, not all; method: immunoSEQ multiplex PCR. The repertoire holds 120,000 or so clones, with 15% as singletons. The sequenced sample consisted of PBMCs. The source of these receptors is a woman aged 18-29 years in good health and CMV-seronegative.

CDR3 region: CASSHLPGVGNTIYF. CDR3 in DNA: TGCGCCAGCAGTCATCTGCCGGGGGTCGGAAACACCATATATTTT. V and J are TRBV23-1 and TRBJ1-3; D is perhaps TRBD1 (5 bases). TRBV23-1 is an ORF, with its function uncertain. V dropped 3 bases and J dropped 4 bases, with 13 bases sitting between them. The CDR3 runs 15 residues.

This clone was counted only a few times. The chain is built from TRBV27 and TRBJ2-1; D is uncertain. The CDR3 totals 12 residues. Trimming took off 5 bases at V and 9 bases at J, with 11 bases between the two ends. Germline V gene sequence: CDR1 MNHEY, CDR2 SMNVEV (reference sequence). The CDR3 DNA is TGTGCCAGCAGTGCATCTAGTGCTGAGCAGTTCTTC. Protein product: CASSASSAEQFF.

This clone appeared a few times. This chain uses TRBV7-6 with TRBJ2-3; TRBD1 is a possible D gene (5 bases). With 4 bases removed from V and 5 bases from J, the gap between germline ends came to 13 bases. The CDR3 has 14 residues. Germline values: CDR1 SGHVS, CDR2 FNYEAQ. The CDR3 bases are TGTGCCAGCAGCTCCTGGGGCATGGAAGATACGCAGTATTTT. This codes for CASSSWGMEDTQYF.

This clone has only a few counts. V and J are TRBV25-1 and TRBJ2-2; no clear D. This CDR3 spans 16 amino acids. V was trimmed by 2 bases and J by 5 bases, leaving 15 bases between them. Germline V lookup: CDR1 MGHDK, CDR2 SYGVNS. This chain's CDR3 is CASSEQVRHGTGELFF. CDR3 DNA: TGTGCCAGCAGTGAACAGGTAAGACATGGGACCGGGGAGCTGTTTTTT.

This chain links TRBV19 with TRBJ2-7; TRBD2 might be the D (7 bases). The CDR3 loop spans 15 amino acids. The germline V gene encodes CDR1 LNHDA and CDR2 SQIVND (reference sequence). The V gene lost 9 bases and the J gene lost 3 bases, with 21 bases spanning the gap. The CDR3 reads CASSASAGEGYEQYF. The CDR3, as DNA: TGTGCCAGCTCAGCCTCGGCAGGGGAGGGCTACGAGCAGTACTTC.

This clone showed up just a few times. In DNA form, the CDR3 reads TGTGCCAGCAGCCAAGATCTGGGACAGGTAACGGGACAGCCCCAGCATTTT. It specifies CASSQDLGQVTGQPQHF. The V and J genes are TRBV4-2 and TRBJ1-5; TRBD1 agrees at 8 bases. Trimming removed 0 bases from V and 7 bases from J; junction bases left unmatched: 11. The CDR3 runs to 17 residues. Germline loops: CDR1 LGHNA, CDR2 YNFKEQ.

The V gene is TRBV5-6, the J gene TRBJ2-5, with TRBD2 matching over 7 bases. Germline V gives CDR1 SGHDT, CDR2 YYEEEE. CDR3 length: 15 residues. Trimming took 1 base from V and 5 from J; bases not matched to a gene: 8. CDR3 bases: TGTGCCAGCAGCTTGCGACTAGCCGGCGGGGAGACCCAGTACTTC. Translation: CASSLRLAGGETQYF.

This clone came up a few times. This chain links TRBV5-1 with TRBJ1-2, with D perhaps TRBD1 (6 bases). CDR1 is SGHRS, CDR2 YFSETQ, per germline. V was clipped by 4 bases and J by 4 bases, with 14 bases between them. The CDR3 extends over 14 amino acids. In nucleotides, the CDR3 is TGCGCCAGCAGCCCCGGGACATCTGGCTATGGCTACACCTTC. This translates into CASSPGTSGYGYTF.

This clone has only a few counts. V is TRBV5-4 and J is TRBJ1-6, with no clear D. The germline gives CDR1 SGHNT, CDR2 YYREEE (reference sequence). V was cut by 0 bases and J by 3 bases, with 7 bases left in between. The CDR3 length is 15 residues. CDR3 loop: CASSLDSHYNSPLHF. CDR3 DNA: TGTGCCAGCAGCTTGGACAGCCACTATAATTCACCCCTCCACTTT.

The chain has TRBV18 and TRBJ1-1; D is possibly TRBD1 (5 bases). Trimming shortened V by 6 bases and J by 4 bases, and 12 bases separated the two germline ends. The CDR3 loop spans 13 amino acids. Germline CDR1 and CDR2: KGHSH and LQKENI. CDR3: CASSRRDATEAFF. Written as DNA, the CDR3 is TGTGCCAGCTCCCGCAGGGATGCCACTGAAGCTTTCTTT.

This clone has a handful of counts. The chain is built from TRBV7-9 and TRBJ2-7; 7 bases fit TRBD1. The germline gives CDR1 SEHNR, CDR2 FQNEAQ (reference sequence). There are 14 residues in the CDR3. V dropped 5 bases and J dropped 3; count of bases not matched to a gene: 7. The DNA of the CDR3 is TGTGCCAGCAGCACGCCCCGGGACAGCTACGAGCAGTACTTC. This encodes CASSTPRDSYEQYF.

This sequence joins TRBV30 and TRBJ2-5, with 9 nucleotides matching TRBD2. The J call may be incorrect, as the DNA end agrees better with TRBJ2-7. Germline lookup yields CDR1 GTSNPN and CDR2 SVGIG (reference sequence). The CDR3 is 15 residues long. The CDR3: CAWRASGIGAYEQYF. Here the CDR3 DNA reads TGTGCCTGGAGGGCTAGCGGGATAGGGGCCTACGAGCAGTACTTC.

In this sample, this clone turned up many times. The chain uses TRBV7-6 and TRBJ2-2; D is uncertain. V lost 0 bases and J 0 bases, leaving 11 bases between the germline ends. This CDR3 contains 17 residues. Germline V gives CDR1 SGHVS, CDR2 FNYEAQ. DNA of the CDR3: TGTGCCAGCAGCTTAGCCCCCGAGAGAGCGAACACCGGGGAGCTGTTTTTT. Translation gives CASSLAPERANTGELFF.

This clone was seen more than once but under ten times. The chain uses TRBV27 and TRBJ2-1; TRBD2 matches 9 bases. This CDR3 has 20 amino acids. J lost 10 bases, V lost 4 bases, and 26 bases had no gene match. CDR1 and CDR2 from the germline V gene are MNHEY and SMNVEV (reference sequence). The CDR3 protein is CASSSIGLGLAGTLGAEQFF. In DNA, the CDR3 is TGTGCCAGCAGTTCGATTGGTCTCGGTCTAGCGGGGACACTTGGGGCAGAGCAGTTCTTC.

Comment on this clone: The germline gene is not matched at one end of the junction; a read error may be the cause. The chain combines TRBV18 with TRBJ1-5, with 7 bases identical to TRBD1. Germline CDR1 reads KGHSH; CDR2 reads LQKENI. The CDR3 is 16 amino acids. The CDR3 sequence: CASSPRRDRVNQLQHF. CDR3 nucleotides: TGTGCCAGCTCACCACGGAGGGACAGAGTGAATCAGCTCCAGCATTTT.

The CDR3 nucleotides are TGTGCCAGTAGTTGGACAGGGGGGGCTCCTAGCAATCAGCCCCAGCATTTT. It codes for CASSWTGGAPSNQPQHF. This sequence joins TRBV19 and TRBJ1-5; 10 nucleotides line up with TRBD1. This CDR3 spans 17 amino acids. J gave up 0 bases and V 5 bases, and 7 bases lay outside the gene matches. From germline, CDR1 is LNHDA and CDR2 SQIVND (reference sequence).

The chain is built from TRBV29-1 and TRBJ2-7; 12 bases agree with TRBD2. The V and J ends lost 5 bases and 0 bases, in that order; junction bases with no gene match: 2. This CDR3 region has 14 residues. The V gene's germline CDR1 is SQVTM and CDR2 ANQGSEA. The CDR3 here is CSVQGLAGSYEQYF. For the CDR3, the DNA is TGCAGCGTTCAGGGACTAGCGGGCTCCTACGAGCAGTACTTC.

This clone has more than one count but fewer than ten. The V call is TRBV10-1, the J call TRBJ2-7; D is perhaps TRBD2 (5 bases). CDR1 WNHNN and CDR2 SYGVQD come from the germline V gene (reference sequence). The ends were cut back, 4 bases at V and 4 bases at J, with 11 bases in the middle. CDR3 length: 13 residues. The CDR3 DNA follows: TGCGCCAGCAGTGTCGGGCCGGGGTACGAGCAGTACTTC. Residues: CASSVGPGYEQYF.

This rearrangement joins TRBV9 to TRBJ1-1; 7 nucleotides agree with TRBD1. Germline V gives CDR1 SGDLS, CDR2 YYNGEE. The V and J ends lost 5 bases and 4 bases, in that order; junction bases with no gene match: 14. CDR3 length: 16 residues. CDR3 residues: CASSLGMGTEGTEAFF. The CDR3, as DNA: TGTGCCAGCAGTCTTGGAATGGGGACAGAGGGCACTGAAGCTTTCTTT.

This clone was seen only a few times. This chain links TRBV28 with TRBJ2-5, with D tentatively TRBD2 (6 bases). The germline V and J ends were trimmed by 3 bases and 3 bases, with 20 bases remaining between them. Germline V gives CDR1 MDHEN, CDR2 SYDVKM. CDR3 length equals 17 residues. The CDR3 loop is CASSFNQPGGFEETQYF. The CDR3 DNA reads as TGTGCCAGCAGTTTTAACCAGCCCGGGGGATTCGAAGAGACCCAGTACTTC.

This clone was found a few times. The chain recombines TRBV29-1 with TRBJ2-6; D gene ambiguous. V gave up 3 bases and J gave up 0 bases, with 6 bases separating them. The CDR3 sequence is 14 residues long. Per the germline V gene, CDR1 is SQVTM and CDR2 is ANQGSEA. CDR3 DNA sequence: TGCAGCGTTGAGGTTAGCTCTGGGGCCAACGTCCTGACTTTC. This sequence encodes CSVEVSSGANVLTF.

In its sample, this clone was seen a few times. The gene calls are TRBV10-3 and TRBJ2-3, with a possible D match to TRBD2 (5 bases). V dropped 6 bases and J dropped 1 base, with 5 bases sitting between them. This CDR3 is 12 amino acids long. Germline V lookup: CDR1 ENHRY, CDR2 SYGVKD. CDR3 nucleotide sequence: TGTGCCATCAGGAGGGGCACAGATACGCAGTATTTT. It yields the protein CAIRRGTDTQYF.

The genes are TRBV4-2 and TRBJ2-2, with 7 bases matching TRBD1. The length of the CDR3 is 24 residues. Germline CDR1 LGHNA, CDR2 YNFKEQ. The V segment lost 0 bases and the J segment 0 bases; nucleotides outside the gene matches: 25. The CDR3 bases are TGTGCCAGCAGCCAAGATCGTTACTTTGAAGGGGGACAGACTTACTTTTCGAACACCGGGGAGCTGTTTTTT. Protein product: CASSQDRYFEGGQTYFSNTGELFF.

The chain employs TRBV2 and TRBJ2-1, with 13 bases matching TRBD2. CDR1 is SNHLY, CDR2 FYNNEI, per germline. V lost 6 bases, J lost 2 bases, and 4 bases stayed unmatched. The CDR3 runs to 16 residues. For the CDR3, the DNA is TGTGCCAGCAGCTGGACTAGCGGGAGCCCCTACAATGAGCAGTTCTTC. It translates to CASSWTSGSPYNEQFF.

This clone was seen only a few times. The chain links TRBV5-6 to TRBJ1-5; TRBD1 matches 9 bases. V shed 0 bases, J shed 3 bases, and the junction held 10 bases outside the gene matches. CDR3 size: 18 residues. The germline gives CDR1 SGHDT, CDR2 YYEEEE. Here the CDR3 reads CASSLGGGDRANNQPQHF. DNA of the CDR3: TGTGCCAGCAGCTTGGGGGGTGGGGACAGGGCCAACAATCAGCCCCAGCATTTT.

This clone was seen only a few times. CDR3 loop: CASGLPSGTGLPGELFF. In nucleotides, the CDR3 is TGTGCTAGTGGTTTGCCCTCCGGGACAGGCCTCCCCGGGGAGCTGTTTTTT. The chain links TRBV12-5 to TRBJ2-2; 8 bases agree with TRBD1. This CDR3 is 17 amino acids long. V dropped 2 bases and J dropped 6; count of bases not matched to a gene: 11. CDR1 and CDR2 from the germline V gene are LGHNT and FRNRAP.

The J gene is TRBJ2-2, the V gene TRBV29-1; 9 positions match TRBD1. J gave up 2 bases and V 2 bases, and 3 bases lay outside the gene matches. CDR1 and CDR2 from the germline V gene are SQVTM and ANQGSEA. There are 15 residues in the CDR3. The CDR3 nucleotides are TGCAGCGTTGAACCGGGACAGGGCAACACCGGGGAGCTGTTTTTT. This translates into CSVEPGQGNTGELFF.

CDR3: CASSLQGAGYGYTF. As DNA, the CDR3 is TGTGCCAGCAGCTTACAGGGGGCCGGCTATGGCTACACCTTC. J is TRBJ1-2 and V is TRBV28; 9 bases are a match to TRBD1. This CDR3 is built from 14 residues. Germline V gives CDR1 MDHEN, CDR2 SYDVKM. The V gene end was trimmed by 6 bases and the J gene end by 4 bases; junction bases not matched to a gene: 6.